This TCR beta chain was sequenced for a study of PD-L1 blockade in urothelial cancer. Study details: Patients, treated from about 2014 onward, received atezolizumab 1,200 mg intravenously every 3 weeks. Peripheral blood specimens exhibited a median yield of around 130,000 T cells.

The V gene's germline CDR1 is MNHEY and CDR2 SVGAGI. This CDR3 spans 15 amino acids. V was cut by 0 bases and J by 5 bases, with 13 bases left in between. Described time point: pretreatment peripheral blood. Enrolled patients showed locally advanced or metastatic urothelial carcinoma. Every patient provided from 1 to 8 samples, collected pretreatment and on-treatment. TCRdb's copy holds only in-frame clones and misses some; the assay was immunoSEQ multiplex PCR. This table holds around 50,000 clones, around 83% found once. The TCR originated in a man aged 50 to 59 with urothelial cancer. The specimen was PBMCs, collected around atezolizumab (anti-PD-L1) treatment. This chain uses TRBV6-5 with TRBJ2-5, with D tentatively TRBD2 (7 bases). CDR3 sequence reads: CASSYSGGGGETQYF. The CDR3 DNA is TGTGCCAGCAGTTACTCAGGGGGGGGCGGGGAGACCCAGTACTTC.